The 24 T cell receptor beta chains below were found in one sample sequenced in a study of T cell changes during pregnancy in multiple sclerosis. Clones were read by immunoSEQ multiplex PCR, and TCRdb kept only the in-frame ones, dropping some. The sample carries tens of thousands of clones, around 92% recorded once. The input for sequencing was peripheral blood, taken in the third trimester of pregnancy. The receptors derive from a female donor in good health, enrolled as a control in a pregnancy study.

The sample holds one count of this clone. This chain joins TRBV28 and TRBJ1-1; D is ambiguous. Trimming removed 5 bases at V and 3 bases at J, with 10 bases between. The germline V gene has CDR1 MDHEN and CDR2 SYDVKM. This CDR3 spans 13 amino acids. The CDR3 region has the DNA TGTGCCAGCAGTCCACCAGAGGACACTGAAGCTTTCTTT. Translated: CASSPPEDTEAFF.

This clone was counted once. The V call is TRBV7-8, the J call TRBJ1-1; 8 positions match TRBD1. After removal of 5 bases from V and 4 bases from J, the junction contained 9 bases not matched to a gene. The germline gives CDR1 SGHVS, CDR2 FQNEAQ. The CDR3 spans 15 residues. The CDR3 sequence is CASSVSGGKGTEAFF. For the CDR3, the DNA is TGTGCCAGCAGCGTATCAGGGGGCAAGGGCACTGAAGCTTTCTTT.

The J gene is TRBJ1-2, the V gene TRBV5-6, with TRBD1 identical over 7 bases. The CDR3 contains 15 residues. V lost 5 bases and J lost 0; bases outside the gene matches: 7. Germline assignment: CDR1 SGHDT and CDR2 YYEEEE. CDR3: CASRGSGTANYGYTF. CDR3 nucleotide sequence: TGTGCCAGCAGAGGATCCGGGACAGCTAACTATGGCTACACCTTC.

This chain links TRBV7-6 with TRBJ2-3; D might be TRBD2 (6 bases). Trimming stripped 7 bases from V and 0 bases from J, with 11 bases between. Germline lookup yields CDR1 SGHVS and CDR2 FNYEAQ. The CDR3 is 14 residues long. The CDR3 loop is CASNSGTSTDTQYF. CDR3 DNA: TGTGCCAGCAACTCCGGGACTAGCACAGATACGCAGTATTTT.

This rearrangement joins TRBV30 to TRBJ2-7; the match to TRBD2 covers 13 bases. The CDR3 sequence is 15 residues long. The V and J ends lost 0 bases and 2 bases, in that order; junction bases with no gene match: 1. CDR1 is GTSNPN, CDR2 SVGIG, per germline (reference sequence). DNA of the CDR3: TGTGCCTGGAGTGTACTAGCGGGGGGGCCCTACGAGCAGTACTTC. Its protein product is CAWSVLAGGPYEQYF.

The rearrangement uses TRBV7-9 and TRBJ1-4; D uncertain. Trimming pared 3 bases from V and 6 bases from J, leaving 17 bases between. This CDR3 comprises 16 residues. Germline V gene lookup returns CDR1 SEHNR and CDR2 FQNEAQ (reference sequence). CDR3 sequence: CASSFPFGGGDEKLFF. CDR3 coding DNA: TGTGCCAGCAGCTTCCCCTTTGGTGGAGGTGATGAAAAACTGTTTTTT.

The rearrangement joins TRBV2 to TRBJ2-5; possible D gene TRBD2, 5 bases. This CDR3 region has 13 residues. Per germline, CDR1 SNHLY and CDR2 FYNNEI. V was cut by 7 bases and J by 0 bases, with 9 bases left in between. CDR3 nucleotide sequence: TGTGCCAGCATAAAGCGGCACCAAGAGACCCAGTACTTC. Its protein is CASIKRHQETQYF.

The chain links TRBV7-2 to TRBJ2-5, with 9 positions matching TRBD2. CDR1 SGHTA and CDR2 FQGNSA come from the germline V gene. Trimming removed 3 bases from V and 1 base from J; junction bases left unmatched: 3. The CDR3 loop spans 15 amino acids. CDR3 DNA: TGTGCCAGCAGCTTTAGCGGGAGTGGCCAAGAGACCCAGTACTTC. The encoded protein is CASSFSGSGQETQYF.

This chain connects TRBV7-8 to TRBJ1-2; 12 nucleotides match TRBD1. From germline, CDR1 is SGHVS and CDR2 FQNEAQ. J lost 6 bases, V lost 1 base, and 6 bases had no gene match. CDR3 size: 16 residues. CDR3 sequence reads: CASSLGDRGLQDGYTF. CDR3 DNA sequence: TGTGCCAGCAGCTTAGGGGACAGGGGGCTTCAGGATGGCTACACCTTC.

V and J are TRBV4-1 and TRBJ2-7; no definite D call. V lost 1 base and J 0 bases, leaving 10 bases between the germline ends. The CDR3 length is 15 residues. The germline V gene encodes CDR1 MGHRA and CDR2 YSYEKL. The DNA for the CDR3 is TGCGCCAGCAGCCAAGGGGCTCGACCCTCCTACGAGCAGTACTTC. This gives the protein CASSQGARPSYEQYF.

This chain connects TRBV10-1 to TRBJ2-3, with a possible D match to TRBD2 (7 bases). The CDR3 totals 14 residues. Germline V CDR1 and CDR2: WNHNN, SYGVQD (reference sequence). Trimming left V 3 bases short and J 9 bases short, with 16 bases between. CDR3 amino acids: CASSDGGAVTTQYF. CDR3 DNA sequence: TGCGCCAGCAGTGATGGGGGGGCTGTAACGACGCAGTATTTT.

This clone was detected only once. The chain uses TRBV30 and TRBJ2-6, with 8 bases matching TRBD2. CDR1 and CDR2 (germline): GTSNPN, SVGIG (reference sequence). The CDR3 runs to 18 residues. V trimming: 2 bases; J trimming: 2 bases; junction bases outside the gene matches: 11. The CDR3 loop is CAWSSPGLGVTGANVLTF. As DNA, the CDR3 is TGTGCCTGGAGTTCTCCGGGACTAGGGGTAACTGGGGCCAACGTCCTGACTTTC.

This clone was found once. The chain recombines TRBV25-1 with TRBJ1-2; 7 bases line up with TRBD1. The CDR3 has 12 amino acids. The V segment lost 6 bases and the J segment 4 bases; nucleotides outside the gene matches: 2. The germline V gene encodes CDR1 MGHDK and CDR2 SYGVNS. The CDR3 spells CASRAGGYGYTF. The CDR3 nucleotides are TGTGCCAGCAGGGCAGGGGGCTATGGCTACACCTTC.

This clone has a single count. The chain carries TRBV11-3 and TRBJ2-2; TRBD1 agrees at 7 bases. The germline gives CDR1 SGHNT, CDR2 YENEEA. V was pared by 5 bases and J by 7 bases, with 10 bases of the junction left unmatched. The CDR3 has 15 amino acids. DNA for the CDR3: TGTGCCAGCAGCCTCGGACAGGCCTACGGCGGGGAGCTGTTTTTT. It specifies CASSLGQAYGGELFF.

The V and J genes are TRBV7-2 and TRBJ2-1; a possible D gene is TRBD2 (5 bases). V lost 1 base and J 6 bases, leaving 13 bases between the germline ends. This CDR3 has 15 residues. The germline V gene has CDR1 SGHTA and CDR2 FQGNSA. In DNA, the CDR3 is TGTGCCAGCAGCTTAGATTTGGCGGGCGGCAATGAGCAGTTCTTC. This gives the protein CASSLDLAGGNEQFF.

The chain employs TRBV11-2 and TRBJ2-7, with a possible D match to TRBD1 (6 bases). Trimming shortened V by 0 bases and J by 7 bases, and 16 bases separated the two germline ends. CDR1 and CDR2 from the germline V gene are SGHAT and FQNNGV. The CDR3 has 15 amino acids. CDR3 residues: CASSLEPSQGREQYF. Written as DNA, the CDR3 is TGTGCCAGCAGCTTAGAACCCTCCCAGGGGAGAGAGCAGTACTTC.

This chain links TRBV6-5 with TRBJ1-5; TRBD1 matches at 9 bases. Trimming at V came to 4 bases and at J to 0 bases, leaving 1 base not matched to a gene. CDR1 is MNHEY, CDR2 SVGAGI, per germline. The CDR3 is made up of 15 amino acids. The CDR3 protein is CASSSGQGSNQPQHF. CDR3 coding DNA: TGTGCCAGCAGTTCGGGACAGGGTAGCAATCAGCCCCAGCATTTT.

This clone has just one count. V gene TRBV7-2 combines with J gene TRBJ1-2; D ambiguous. This CDR3 is 14 amino acids long. Germline values: CDR1 SGHTA, CDR2 FQGNSA. Trimming took 5 bases from V and 1 from J, leaving 11 bases between them. In nucleotides, the CDR3 is TGTGCCAGCAGCCGGCCCGGGAGTAACTATGGCTACACCTTC. It specifies CASSRPGSNYGYTF.

The genes are TRBV1 and TRBJ2-3; the tabulated D call, TRBD2, remains unverified against the DNA. TRBV1 is an annotated pseudogene. The CDR3 extends over 15 amino acids. The DNA for the CDR3 is TGCACCAGCAGCCAAGATGGGACTAGCACAGATACGCAGTATTTT. It specifies CTSSQDGTSTDTQYF.

In its sample, this clone was seen once. This chain uses TRBV27 with TRBJ2-1; 9 positions agree with TRBD2. The trim removed 5 bases at V and 9 bases at J, leaving 8 bases unmatched. Germline V gene sequence: CDR1 MNHEY, CDR2 SMNVEV (reference sequence). The CDR3 loop spans 14 amino acids. The CDR3 spells CASSPRTSVSEQFF. The DNA of the CDR3 is TGTGCCAGCAGTCCTAGGACTAGCGTTTCTGAGCAGTTCTTC.

The chain is built from TRBV13 and TRBJ2-7; the match to TRBD1 covers 7 bases. Germline CDR1 PRHDT, CDR2 FYEKMQ (reference sequence). The CDR3 sequence is 12 residues long. V was pared by 4 bases and J by 4 bases, with 1 base of the junction left unmatched. The CDR3 region is CASSSGQYEQYF. The CDR3 nucleotides are TGTGCCAGCAGCTCGGGACAGTACGAGCAGTACTTC.

The chain links TRBV7-6 to TRBJ2-2, with D possibly matching TRBD1 (8 bases). The CDR3 consists of 16 residues. The V gene's germline CDR1 is SGHVS and CDR2 FNYEAQ. Trimming removed 1 base at V and 6 bases at J, with 15 bases between. The CDR3 here is CASSLERDRLSGELFF. The CDR3 bases are TGTGCCAGCAGCTTAGAGCGGGACAGGTTGTCCGGGGAGCTGTTTTTT.

The chain combines TRBV6-1 with TRBJ1-1; D not certain. Trimming shortened V by 6 bases and J by 0 bases, and 8 bases separated the two germline ends. CDR3 length equals 13 residues. Germline V lookup: CDR1 MNHNS, CDR2 SASEGT. CDR3 DNA: TGTGCCAGCAGCCGGGTTATGAACACTGAAGCTTTCTTT. Protein sequence: CASSRVMNTEAFF.

V and J are TRBV28 and TRBJ1-5; a possible D gene is TRBD1 (5 bases). The ends were cut back, 6 bases at V and 6 bases at J, with 15 bases in the middle. Germline lookup yields CDR1 MDHEN and CDR2 SYDVKM. CDR3 size: 14 residues. Here the CDR3 reads CASRPRRGIQPQHF. CDR3 nucleotides: TGTGCCAGCAGACCCCGTCGGGGGATTCAGCCCCAGCATTTT.